The clone carrying this T cell receptor beta chain is a singleton in its sample. The antigen is unknown. Baseline, cycle 4 day 1, and cycle 7 day 1 were the blood sampling points. The sample originates from a study of OX40 agonist ivuxolimab in advanced cancers. Study-level information: Patients were dosed with the agonistic anti-OX40 (CD134) antibody ivuxolimab. One patient with hepatocellular carcinoma and two with cutaneous melanoma, three in all, had partial responses. The study, taken as a whole, reports: Patients with a partial response at 0.1-3.0 mg/kg had among the lowest clonal expansion.

This CDR3 has 14 amino acids. The germline V gene encodes CDR1 SGHTS and CDR2 YDEGEE. V trimming: 6 bases; J trimming: 4 bases; junction bases outside the gene matches: 7. TCRdb keeps only in-frame clones here, not all; method: immunoSEQ multiplex PCR. The top ten clones hold about 1.3% of a sample with roughly 90,000 clones, around 90% of them seen once. The sequenced sample was CD4+ or CD8+ T cells sorted from blood, obtained in a trial of the OX40 agonist ivuxolimab. The chain has TRBV5-8 and TRBJ2-1; the match to TRBD1 covers 7 bases. The source of this sequence is an adult with an advanced solid tumor such as melanoma, head and neck, liver or kidney cancer. For the CDR3, the DNA is TGTGCCAGCATTTCGAGGGGGCTTTACAATGAGCAGTTCTTC. Protein product: CASISRGLYNEQFF.